This T cell receptor (beta chain) was documented in a study of cytomegalovirus exposure and HLA in healthy donors. Study overall: Tens of millions of unique TCRs from HLA-typed donors were held in an early release of data. Study-level findings and limits: Many donors shared some public TCRs, even though most TCR sequences were rare.

This clone is a singleton in its sample. The antigen is undetermined. With 60 Vbeta and 13 Jbeta primers, the PCR was carried out. Clones were sequenced by immunoSEQ multiplex PCR, and TCRdb holds only the in-frame ones, with some missing. The sample includes 70,000 to 85,000 clones, 74% seen only once; the top ten take about 9.1%. This CDR3 region has 17 residues. Germline lookup yields CDR1 SGDLS and CDR2 YYNGEE. Trimming shortened V by 2 bases and J by 2 bases, and 17 bases separated the two germline ends. The TCR sequence derives from a middle-aged man in good health and CMV-seropositive. The chain uses TRBV9 and TRBJ2-1; possible D gene TRBD2, 6 bases. Sequenced sample: PBMCs. This chain's CDR3 is CASSVLTGASPYNEQFF. The CDR3 DNA reads as TGTGCCAGCAGCGTCTTAACGGGAGCTAGTCCCTACAATGAGCAGTTCTTC.